Shown below are 14 T cell receptor beta chains from a single sample sequenced in a study of beta chain features in type 1 diabetes. Every isolated RNA sample was fully reverse transcribed, so sequencing captured expressed TCRB transcripts. TCRdb's table, derived via immunoSEQ multiplex PCR, lists solely in-frame clones and lacks some. The sample includes 110,000 to 150,000 clones, approximately 9.8% of them seen just once. The specimen sequenced was central memory CD4+ T cells from blood. These receptors came from a woman aged 40 to 50 in good health.

The V and J genes are TRBV6-1 and TRBJ2-7, with D possibly being TRBD1 (6 bases). This CDR3 has 13 amino acids. V was pared by 10 bases and J by 3 bases, with 16 bases between. Germline loops: CDR1 MNHNS, CDR2 SASEGT. The CDR3 here is CATTRDTSYEQYF. CDR3 DNA sequence: TGTGCCACCACCCGGGACACTAGCTACGAGCAGTACTTC.

The chain recombines TRBV19 with TRBJ1-5, with D maybe TRBD1 (5 bases). Germline CDR1 is LNHDA and CDR2 is SQIVND (reference sequence). V shed 7 bases and J shed 7 bases, with 20 bases lying between them. The CDR3 covers 15 residues. This CDR3 reads CASTGPDGGRQPQHF. CDR3 sequence (DNA): TGTGCCAGTACGGGCCCGGACGGGGGTCGCCAGCCCCAGCATTTT.

This clone was recorded a few times. The chain is built from TRBV6-5 and TRBJ2-5, with TRBD1 matching 7 bases. The CDR3 is 14 amino acids. CDR1 is MNHEY and CDR2 is SVGAGI in the germline V gene. The trim removed 10 bases at V and 1 base at J, leaving 9 bases unmatched. The CDR3 protein is CATSVGTVQETQYF. In DNA form, the CDR3 reads TGTGCCACCTCCGTAGGGACAGTCCAAGAGACCCAGTACTTC.

This chain links TRBV11-2 with TRBJ1-5; D remains ambiguous. The CDR3 is made up of 15 amino acids. CDR1 SGHAT and CDR2 FQNNGV come from the germline V gene. V was trimmed by 5 bases and J by 0 bases, leaving 11 bases between them. Written as DNA, the CDR3 is TGTGCCAGCAGCCTTGGAGGGTATAGCAATCAGCCCCAGCATTTT. It yields the protein CASSLGGYSNQPQHF. Based on the CDR3 plus reference TRBV11-2 and TRBJ1-5, the full variable domain is EAGVAQSPRYKIIEKRQSVAFWCNPISGHATLYWYQQILGQGPKLLIQFQNNGVVDDSQLPKDRFSAERLKGVDSTLKIQPAKLEDSAVYLCASSLGGYSNQPQHFGDGTRLSIL.

This clone came up once. The chain uses TRBV7-2 and TRBJ2-4; a weak D match, TRBD1 (5 bases). Trimming cost V 4 bases and J 0 bases, with 13 bases left between them. Germline CDR1 and CDR2: SGHTA and FQGNSA. The CDR3 covers 16 residues. The CDR3 DNA reads TGTGCCAGCAGCTATTGGACATCTTTAGCCAAAAACATTCAGTACTTC. The encoded protein is CASSYWTSLAKNIQYF.

The chain has TRBV6-1 and TRBJ2-2; 9 bases align to TRBD1. Germline V gene lookup returns CDR1 MNHNS and CDR2 SASEGT. CDR3 length: 15 amino acids. V gave up 6 bases and J gave up 4 bases; unmatched junction bases: 6. CDR3 residues: CASRGTGRRTGELFF. In DNA form, the CDR3 reads TGTGCCAGCAGGGGGACAGGGAGGCGCACCGGGGAGCTGTTTTTT.

This clone was seen only a few times. The gene calls are TRBV25-1 and TRBJ1-5; D might be TRBD1 (5 bases). Per germline, CDR1 MGHDK and CDR2 SYGVNS. The CDR3 spans 14 residues. V lost 4 bases to trimming and J lost 5 bases, with 12 bases between them. Here the CDR3 reads CASSGGREDQPQHF. In nucleotides, the CDR3 is TGTGCCAGCAGTGGGGGCAGGGAGGATCAGCCCCAGCATTTT.

This clone was seen ten or more times. This chain connects TRBV11-1 to TRBJ2-1, with 7 bases fitting TRBD2. The germline V gene encodes CDR1 SGHAT and CDR2 FQDESV (reference sequence). The junction had 8 bases not matched to a gene; V was cut back by 4 bases and J by 5 bases. The CDR3 runs to 15 residues. The CDR3 loop reads CASSSGAGLDNEQFF. The CDR3 coding sequence is TGTGCCAGCAGCTCGGGAGCGGGGCTGGACAATGAGCAGTTCTTC.

The table lists this clone with a few counts. The J gene is TRBJ2-1, the V gene TRBV20-1; TRBD1 agrees at 7 bases. Germline CDR1 reads DFQATT; CDR2 reads SNEGSKA (reference sequence). The CDR3 loop spans 10 amino acids. With 4 bases clipped from V and 11 bases from J, the junction kept 2 bases outside the gene matches. CDR3: CSANRGQQFF. The CDR3 coding sequence is TGCAGTGCTAACAGGGGACAGCAGTTCTTC.

The sample holds a few counts of this clone. This chain connects TRBV18 to TRBJ1-1, with D unresolved. Deletions cut 3 bases from V and 4 bases from J, with 15 bases between. This CDR3 is 15 amino acids long. The germline CDR1 and CDR2 sequences are KGHSH and LQKENI. The CDR3 region is CASSPRQVLATEAFF. CDR3 bases: TGTGCCAGCTCACCGCGTCAGGTTTTGGCCACTGAAGCTTTCTTT.

The chain carries TRBV5-1 and TRBJ2-3, with 7 bases matching TRBD2. This CDR3 contains 16 residues. V gave up 4 bases and J gave up 1 base; unmatched junction bases: 9. Germline V gene sequence: CDR1 SGHRS, CDR2 YFSETQ. The CDR3 DNA sequence: TGCGCCAGCAGCCGTGCGGGAAGCGGGGGCACAGATACGCAGTATTTT. Protein: CASSRAGSGGTDTQYF.

This clone was seen a few times. DNA of the CDR3: TGTGCCAGCAGTCCAGGGGGCATGAACACTGAAGCTTTCTTT. Translating it yields CASSPGGMNTEAFF. J is TRBJ1-1 and V is TRBV6-1; 8 bases fit TRBD1. CDR1 and CDR2 (germline): MNHNS, SASEGT. V lost 5 bases, J lost 0 bases, and 2 bases stayed unmatched. The CDR3 contains 14 residues.

The table lists this clone with a few counts. CDR3 DNA sequence: TGTGCCAGCAGTTACTCTGGCGGGGGGCGACCAGATACGCAGTATTTT. It translates to CASSYSGGGRPDTQYF. V gene TRBV6-5 combines with J gene TRBJ2-3; 8 bases are a match to TRBD2. Germline V gene sequence: CDR1 MNHEY, CDR2 SVGAGI. Germline trimming cut 0 bases from V and 4 bases from J; bases unmatched to any gene: 6. The CDR3 contains 16 residues.

V and J are TRBV5-6 and TRBJ2-7; D is perhaps TRBD2 (6 bases). The germline CDR1 and CDR2 sequences are SGHDT and YYEEEE. Trimming stripped 4 bases from V and 3 bases from J, with 14 bases between. The CDR3 totals 14 residues. For the CDR3, the DNA is TGTGCCAGCAGCGCGGGACTCTCCCTCTACGAGCAGTACTTC. This codes for CASSAGLSLYEQYF.